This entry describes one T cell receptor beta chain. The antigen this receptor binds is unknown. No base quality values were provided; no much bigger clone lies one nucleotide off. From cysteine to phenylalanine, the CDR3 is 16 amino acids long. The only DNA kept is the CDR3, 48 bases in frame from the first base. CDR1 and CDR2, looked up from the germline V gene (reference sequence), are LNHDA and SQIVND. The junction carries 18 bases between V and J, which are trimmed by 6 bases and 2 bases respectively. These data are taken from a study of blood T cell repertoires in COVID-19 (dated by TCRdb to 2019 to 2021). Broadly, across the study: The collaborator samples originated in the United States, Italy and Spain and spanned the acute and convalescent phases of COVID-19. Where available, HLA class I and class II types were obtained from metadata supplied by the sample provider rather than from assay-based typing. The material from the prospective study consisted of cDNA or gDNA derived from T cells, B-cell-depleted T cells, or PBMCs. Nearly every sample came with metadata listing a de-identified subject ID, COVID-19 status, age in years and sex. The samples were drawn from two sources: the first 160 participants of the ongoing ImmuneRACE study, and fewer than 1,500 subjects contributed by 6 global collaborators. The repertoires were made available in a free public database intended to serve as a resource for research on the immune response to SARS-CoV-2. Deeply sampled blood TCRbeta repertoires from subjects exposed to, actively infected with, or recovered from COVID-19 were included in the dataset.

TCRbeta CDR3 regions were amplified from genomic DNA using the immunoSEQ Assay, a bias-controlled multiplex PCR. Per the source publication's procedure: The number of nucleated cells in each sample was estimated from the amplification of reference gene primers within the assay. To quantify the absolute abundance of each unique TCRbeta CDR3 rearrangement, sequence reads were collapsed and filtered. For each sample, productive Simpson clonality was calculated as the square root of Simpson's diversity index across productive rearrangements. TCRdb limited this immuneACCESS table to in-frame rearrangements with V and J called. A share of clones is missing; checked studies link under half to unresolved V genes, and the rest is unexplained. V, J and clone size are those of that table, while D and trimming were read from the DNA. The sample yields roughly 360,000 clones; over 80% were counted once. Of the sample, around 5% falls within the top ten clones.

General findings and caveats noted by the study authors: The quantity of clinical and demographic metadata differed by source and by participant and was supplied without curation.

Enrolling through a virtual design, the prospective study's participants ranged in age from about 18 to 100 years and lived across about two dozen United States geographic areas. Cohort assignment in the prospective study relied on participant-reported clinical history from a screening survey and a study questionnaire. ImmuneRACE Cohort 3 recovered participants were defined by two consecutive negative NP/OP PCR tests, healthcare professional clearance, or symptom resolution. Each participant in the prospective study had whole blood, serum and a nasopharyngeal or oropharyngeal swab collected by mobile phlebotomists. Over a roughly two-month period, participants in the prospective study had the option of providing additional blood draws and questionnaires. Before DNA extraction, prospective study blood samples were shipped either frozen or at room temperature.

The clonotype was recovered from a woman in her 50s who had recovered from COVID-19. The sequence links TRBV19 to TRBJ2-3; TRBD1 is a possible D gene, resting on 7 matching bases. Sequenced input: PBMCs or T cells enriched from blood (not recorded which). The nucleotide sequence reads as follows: TGTGCCAGTAGCAGGGGGACCGGGACTCACACAGATACGCAGTATTTT. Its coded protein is CASSRGTGTHTDTQYF.